This TCR beta chain stems from a study of breast tumors, draining lymph nodes, adjacent tissues. As regards this clonotype: Its antigen is still unknown.

Per the germline V gene, CDR1 is LNHNV and CDR2 is YYDKDF (reference sequence). This CDR3 is built from 12 residues. V was trimmed by 0 bases and J by 4 bases, leaving 1 base between them. Each CDR3 protein gets one entry after TCRdb re-called the multiplex PCR reads with MiXCR. The sample has some 10,000 distinct CDR3 sequences; approximately 50% are singletons. General observations from the study: Tumors had less TCR diversity than lymph nodes, more than nontumor tissue. That most tumor T cells come from lymph nodes remained unproven. Most tumor T cells seemingly derive from lymph node, then expand in tumor. Compared with basal-like, luminal-like tumors shared significantly more repertoire with nontumor tissue.

The sequenced material came from breast tumor tissue. The chain combines TRBV15 with TRBJ1-5; D call uncertain. This clonotype was obtained from a female donor with breast cancer. Some clones in this sample may be carry-over from other donors' samples. CDR3 DNA sequence: TGTGCCACCAGCAGAGAGAATCAGCCCCAGCATTTT. It codes for CATSRENQPQHF. Supplemented by reference TRBV15 and TRBJ1-5, the full variable domain reads DAMVIQNPRYQVTQFGKPVTLSCSQTLNHNVMYWYQQKSSQAPKLLFHYYDKDFNNEADTPDNFQSRRPNTSFCFLDIRSPGLGDTAMYLCATSRENQPQHFGDGTRLSIL.